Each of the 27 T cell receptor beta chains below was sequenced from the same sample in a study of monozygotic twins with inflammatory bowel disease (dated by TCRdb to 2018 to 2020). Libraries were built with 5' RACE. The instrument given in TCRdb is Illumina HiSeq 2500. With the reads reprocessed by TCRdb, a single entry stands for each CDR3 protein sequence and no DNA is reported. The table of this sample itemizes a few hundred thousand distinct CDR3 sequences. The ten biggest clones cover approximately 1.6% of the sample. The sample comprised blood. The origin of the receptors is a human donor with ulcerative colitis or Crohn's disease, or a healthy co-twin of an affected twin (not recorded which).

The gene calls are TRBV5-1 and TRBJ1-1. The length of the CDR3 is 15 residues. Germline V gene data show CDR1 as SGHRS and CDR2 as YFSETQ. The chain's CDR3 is CASSLVAGRYTEAFF.

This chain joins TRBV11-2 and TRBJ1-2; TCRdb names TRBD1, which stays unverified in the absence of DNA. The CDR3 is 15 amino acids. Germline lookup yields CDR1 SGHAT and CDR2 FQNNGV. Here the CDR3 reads CASSNTGAGGYGYTF.

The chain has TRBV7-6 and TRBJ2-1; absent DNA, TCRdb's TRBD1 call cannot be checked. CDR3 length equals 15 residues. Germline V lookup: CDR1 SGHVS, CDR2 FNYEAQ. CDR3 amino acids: CASSLAHGQYNEQFF.

CDR3 loop: CASSPGVPETQYF. This chain joins TRBV18 and TRBJ2-5. This CDR3 contains 13 residues. Germline loops: CDR1 KGHSH, CDR2 LQKENI.

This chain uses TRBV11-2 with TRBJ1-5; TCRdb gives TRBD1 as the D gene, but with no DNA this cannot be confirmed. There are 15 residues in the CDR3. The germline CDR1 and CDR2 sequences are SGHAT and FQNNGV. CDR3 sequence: CASSLGYRGNQPQHF. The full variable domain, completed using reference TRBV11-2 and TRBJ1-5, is EAGVAQSPRYKIIEKRQSVAFWCNPISGHATLYWYQQILGQGPKLLIQFQNNGVVDDSQLPKDRFSAERLKGVDSTLKIQPAKLEDSAVYLCASSLGYRGNQPQHFGDGTRLSIL.

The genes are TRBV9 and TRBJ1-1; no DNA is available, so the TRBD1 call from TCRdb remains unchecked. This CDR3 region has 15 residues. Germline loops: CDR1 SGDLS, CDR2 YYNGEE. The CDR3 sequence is CASSVGGTPNTEAFF. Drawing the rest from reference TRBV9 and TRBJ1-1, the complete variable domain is DSGVTQTPKHLITATGQRVTLRCSPRSGDLSVYWYQQSLDQGLQFLIQYYNGEERAKGNILERFSAQQFPDLHSELNLSSLELGDSALYFCASSVGGTPNTEAFFGQGTRLTVV.

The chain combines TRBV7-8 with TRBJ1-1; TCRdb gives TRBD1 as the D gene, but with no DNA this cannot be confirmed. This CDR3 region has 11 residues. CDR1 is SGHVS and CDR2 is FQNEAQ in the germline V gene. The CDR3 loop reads CASSSQVEAFF.

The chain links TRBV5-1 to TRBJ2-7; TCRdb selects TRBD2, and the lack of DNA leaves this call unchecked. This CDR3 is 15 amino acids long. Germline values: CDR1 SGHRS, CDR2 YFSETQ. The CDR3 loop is CASSLGLAGVDEQYF.

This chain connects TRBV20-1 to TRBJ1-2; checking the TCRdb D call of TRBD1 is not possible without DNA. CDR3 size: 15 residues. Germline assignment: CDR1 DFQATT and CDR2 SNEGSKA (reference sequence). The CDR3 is CSARDPRGGADGYTF.

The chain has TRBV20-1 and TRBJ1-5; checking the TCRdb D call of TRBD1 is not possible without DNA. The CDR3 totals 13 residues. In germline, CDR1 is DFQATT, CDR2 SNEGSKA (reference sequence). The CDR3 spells CSARGQSNQPQHF.

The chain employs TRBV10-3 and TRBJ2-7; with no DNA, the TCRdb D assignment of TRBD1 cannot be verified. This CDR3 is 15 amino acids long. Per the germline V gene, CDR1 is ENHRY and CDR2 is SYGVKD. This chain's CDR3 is CAISEGGQDPYEQYF.

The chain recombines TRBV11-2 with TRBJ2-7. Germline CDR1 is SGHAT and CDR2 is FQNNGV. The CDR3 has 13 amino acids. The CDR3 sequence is CASSSSLVYEQYF.

Here the CDR3 reads CSVGRGLEYNEQFF. The chain employs TRBV29-1 and TRBJ2-1; TCRdb reports TRBD2, a call that lacks DNA to check it against. Germline V lookup: CDR1 SQVTM, CDR2 ANQGSEA. The CDR3 has 14 amino acids.

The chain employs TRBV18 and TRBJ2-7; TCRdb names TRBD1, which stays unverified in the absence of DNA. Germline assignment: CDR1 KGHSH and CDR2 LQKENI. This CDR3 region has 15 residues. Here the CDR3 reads CASSLTGAFSYEQYF. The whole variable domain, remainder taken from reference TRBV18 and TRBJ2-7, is NAGVMQNPRHLVRRRGQEARLRCSPMKGHSHVYWYRQLPEEGLKFMVYLQKENIIDESGMPKERFSAEFPKEGPSILRIQQVVRGDSAAYFCASSLTGAFSYEQYFGPGTRLTVT.

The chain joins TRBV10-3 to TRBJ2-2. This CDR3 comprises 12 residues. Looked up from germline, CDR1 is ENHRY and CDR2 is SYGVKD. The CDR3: CAISASGGELFF.

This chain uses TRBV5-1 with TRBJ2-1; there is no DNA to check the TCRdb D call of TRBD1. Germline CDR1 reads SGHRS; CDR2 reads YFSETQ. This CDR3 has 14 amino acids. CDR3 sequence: CASSLSGGYNEQFF.

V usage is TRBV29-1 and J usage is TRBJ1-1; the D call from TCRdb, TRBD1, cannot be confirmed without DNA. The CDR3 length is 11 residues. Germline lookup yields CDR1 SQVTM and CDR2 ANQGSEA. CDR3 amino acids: CSVVSVPEAFF.

The CDR3 protein is CASSLEKEWDEQYF. V usage is TRBV5-5 and J usage is TRBJ2-7. Germline loops: CDR1 SGHKS, CDR2 YYEKEE (reference sequence). The CDR3 covers 14 residues.

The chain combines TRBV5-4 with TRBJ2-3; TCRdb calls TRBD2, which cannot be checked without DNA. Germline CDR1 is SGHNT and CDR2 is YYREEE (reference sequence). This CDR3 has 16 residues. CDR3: CASSLALARSTDTQYF.

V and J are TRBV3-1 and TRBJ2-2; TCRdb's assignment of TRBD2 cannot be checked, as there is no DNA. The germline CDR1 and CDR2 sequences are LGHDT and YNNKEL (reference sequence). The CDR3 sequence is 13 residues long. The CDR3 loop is CASSQTRAGELFF.

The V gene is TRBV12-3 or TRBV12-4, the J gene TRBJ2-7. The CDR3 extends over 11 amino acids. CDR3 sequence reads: CASSHMNEQYF.

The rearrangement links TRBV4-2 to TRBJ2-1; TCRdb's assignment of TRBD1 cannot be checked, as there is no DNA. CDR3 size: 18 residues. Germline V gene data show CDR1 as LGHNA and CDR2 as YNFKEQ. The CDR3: CASSTGTGRVSSYNEQFF.

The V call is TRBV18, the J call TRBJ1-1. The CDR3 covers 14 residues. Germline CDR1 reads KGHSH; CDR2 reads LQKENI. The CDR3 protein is CASSLREDNTEAFF. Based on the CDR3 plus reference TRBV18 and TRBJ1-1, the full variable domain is NAGVMQNPRHLVRRRGQEARLRCSPMKGHSHVYWYRQLPEEGLKFMVYLQKENIIDESGMPKERFSAEFPKEGPSILRIQQVVRGDSAAYFCASSLREDNTEAFFGQGTRLTVV.

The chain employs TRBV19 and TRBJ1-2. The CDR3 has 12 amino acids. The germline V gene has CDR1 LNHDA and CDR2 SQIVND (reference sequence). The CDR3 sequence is CASIGADYGYTF. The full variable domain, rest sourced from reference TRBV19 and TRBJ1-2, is DGGITQSPKYLFRKEGQNVTLSCEQNLNHDAMYWYRQDPGQGLRLIYYSQIVNDFQKGDIAEGYSVSREKKESFPLTVTSAQKNPTAFYLCASIGADYGYTFGSGTRLTVV.

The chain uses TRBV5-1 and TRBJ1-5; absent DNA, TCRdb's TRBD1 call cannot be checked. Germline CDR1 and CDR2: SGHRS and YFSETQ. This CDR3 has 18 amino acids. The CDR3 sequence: CASSLSPAGQYSNQPQHF.

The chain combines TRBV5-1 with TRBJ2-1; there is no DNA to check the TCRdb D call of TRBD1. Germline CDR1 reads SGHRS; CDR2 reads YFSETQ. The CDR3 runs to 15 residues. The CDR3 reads CASSSPGTGSNEQFF.

CDR3 sequence reads: CAISEVYQETQYF. The chain links TRBV10-3 to TRBJ2-5. The germline V gene has CDR1 ENHRY and CDR2 SYGVKD. CDR3 length: 13 residues.